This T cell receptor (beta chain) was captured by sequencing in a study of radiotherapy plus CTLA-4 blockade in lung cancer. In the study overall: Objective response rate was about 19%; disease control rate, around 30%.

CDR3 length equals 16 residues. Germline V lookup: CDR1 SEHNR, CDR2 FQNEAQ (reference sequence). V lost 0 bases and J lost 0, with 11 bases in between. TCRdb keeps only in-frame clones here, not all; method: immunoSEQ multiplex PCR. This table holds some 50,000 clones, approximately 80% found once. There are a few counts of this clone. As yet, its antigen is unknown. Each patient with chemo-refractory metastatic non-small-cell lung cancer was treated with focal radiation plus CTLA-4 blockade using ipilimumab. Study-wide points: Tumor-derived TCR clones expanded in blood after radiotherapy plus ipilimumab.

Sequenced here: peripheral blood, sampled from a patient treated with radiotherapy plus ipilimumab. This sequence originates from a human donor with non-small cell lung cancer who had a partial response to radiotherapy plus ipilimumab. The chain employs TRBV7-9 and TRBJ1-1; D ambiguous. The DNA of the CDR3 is TGTGCCAGCAGCTTAGCTGCTGGCAGGATGAACACTGAAGCTTTCTTT. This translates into CASSLAAGRMNTEAFF.